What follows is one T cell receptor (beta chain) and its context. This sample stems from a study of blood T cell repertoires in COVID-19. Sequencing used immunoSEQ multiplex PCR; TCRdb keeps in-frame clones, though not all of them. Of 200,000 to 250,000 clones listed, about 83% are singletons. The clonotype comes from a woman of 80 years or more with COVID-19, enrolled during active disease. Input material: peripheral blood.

CDR3 sequence reads: CASIGTGGNQPQHF. CDR3 in DNA: TGTGCCAGTATAGGGACGGGGGGCAATCAGCCCCAGCATTTT. The V and J genes are TRBV19 and TRBJ1-5; D is perhaps TRBD1 (5 bases). CDR3 length equals 14 residues. Germline CDR1 is LNHDA and CDR2 is SQIVND (reference sequence). V dropped 7 bases and J dropped 2 bases, with 12 bases sitting between them.